A single sample is the source of the 6 T cell receptor beta chains below, sequenced in a study of T-cell reconstitution after alpha-beta-depleted transplantation in children listed by TCRdb under 2016. Library prep was done by PCR. The sequencer listed for this sample is Illumina HiSeq 2500. TCR library preparation used molecular barcoding, with unique molecular identifiers applied to normalize quantification of the TCRbeta repertoire. The public sequencing data were trimmed at Q25 with fastp and processed into clonotypes with MiXCR by TCRdb, which kept only in-frame beta chains. Rows are unified per CDR3 protein, each entry keeping the most common DNA and genes. Present in this sample are approximately 340,000 distinct CDR3 sequences, 10% of which were seen just once. 2% to 2.5% of the sample lies in the top ten. The sequences come from PBMCs from the stem cell graft donor, collected from the stem cell graft. The source is a human donor who donated a stem cell graft to a child with acute lymphoblastic leukemia.

This chain joins TRBV2 and TRBJ2-7; 12 bases line up with TRBD2. The CDR3 loop spans 13 amino acids. Germline CDR1 is SNHLY and CDR2 is FYNNEI. J gave up 11 bases and V 6 bases, and 8 bases lay outside the gene matches. The CDR3 protein is CASRTTSGSIKYF. In nucleotides, the CDR3 is TGTGCCAGCAGAACGACTAGCGGGAGTATAAAGTACTTC.

This rearrangement joins TRBV7-9 to TRBJ2-1; the match to TRBD1 covers 9 bases. Germline V gene lookup returns CDR1 SEHNR and CDR2 FQNEAQ (reference sequence). This CDR3 comprises 15 residues. Germline trimming cut 4 bases from V and 4 bases from J; bases unmatched to any gene: 5. The CDR3 DNA reads as TGTGCCAGCAGCTACCCCGGGACAGGGTACAATGAGCAGTTCTTC. This codes for CASSYPGTGYNEQFF.

V and J are TRBV5-1 and TRBJ2-7; D is possibly TRBD1 (5 bases). Trimming pared 1 base from V and 5 bases from J, leaving 13 bases between. This CDR3 is 14 amino acids long. Germline V gene lookup returns CDR1 SGHRS and CDR2 YFSETQ. CDR3 sequence: CASSLSRVGNEQYF. The CDR3 bases are TGCGCCAGCAGCTTGAGCAGGGTGGGGAACGAGCAGTACTTC.

This clonotype occurred many times. The gene calls are TRBV27 and TRBJ1-1, with TRBD1 matching over 7 bases. J was trimmed by 3 bases and V by 1 base; bases with no gene match: 2. In germline, CDR1 is MNHEY, CDR2 SMNVEV (reference sequence). The CDR3 is made up of 14 amino acids. The chain's CDR3 is CASSLWQGDTEAFF. The CDR3 DNA is TGTGCCAGCAGTTTATGGCAGGGGGACACTGAAGCTTTCTTT.

V usage is TRBV11-2 and J usage is TRBJ1-1; a weak D match, TRBD1 (5 bases). The CDR3 sequence is 17 residues long. Germline assignment: CDR1 SGHAT and CDR2 FQNNGV. V was pared by 2 bases and J by 0 bases, with 16 bases between. The CDR3 coding sequence is TGTGCCAGCAGCTTACCTAGGGGTGGTAGTTTGAACACTGAAGCTTTCTTT. Residues: CASSLPRGGSLNTEAFF. The variable domain in full, completed from reference TRBV11-2 and TRBJ1-1, reads EAGVAQSPRYKIIEKRQSVAFWCNPISGHATLYWYQQILGQGPKLLIQFQNNGVVDDSQLPKDRFSAERLKGVDSTLKIQPAKLEDSAVYLCASSLPRGGSLNTEAFFGQGTRLTVV.

This clonotype was observed at least ten times. The rearrangement uses TRBV4-1 and TRBJ2-3; D is uncertain. V lost 8 bases, J lost 2 bases, and 11 bases lay in between. The CDR3 is made up of 13 amino acids. Germline V CDR1 and CDR2: MGHRA, YSYEKL. The CDR3 nucleotides read TGCGCCAGCCGCAGCCCCTCCACAGATACGCAGTATTTT. Translated: CASRSPSTDTQYF.